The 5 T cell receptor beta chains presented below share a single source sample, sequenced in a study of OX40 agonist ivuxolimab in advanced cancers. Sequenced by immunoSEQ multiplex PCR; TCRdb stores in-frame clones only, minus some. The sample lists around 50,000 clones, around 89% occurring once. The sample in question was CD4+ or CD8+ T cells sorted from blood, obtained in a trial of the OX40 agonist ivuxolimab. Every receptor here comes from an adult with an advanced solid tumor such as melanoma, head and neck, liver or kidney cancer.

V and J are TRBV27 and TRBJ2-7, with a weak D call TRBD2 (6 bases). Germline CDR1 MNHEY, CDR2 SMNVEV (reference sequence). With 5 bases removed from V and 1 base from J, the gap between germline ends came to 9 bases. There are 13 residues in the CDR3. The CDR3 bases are TGTGCCAGCAGTCTAGGACTATCCTACGAGCAGTACTTC. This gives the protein CASSLGLSYEQYF.

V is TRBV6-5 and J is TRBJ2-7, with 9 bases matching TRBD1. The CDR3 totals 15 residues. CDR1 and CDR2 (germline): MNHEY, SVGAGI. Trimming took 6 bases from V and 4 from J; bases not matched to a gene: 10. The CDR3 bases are TGTGCCAGCAGCTCACCGGGACAGGGTCTTTACGAGCAGTACTTC. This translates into CASSSPGQGLYEQYF.

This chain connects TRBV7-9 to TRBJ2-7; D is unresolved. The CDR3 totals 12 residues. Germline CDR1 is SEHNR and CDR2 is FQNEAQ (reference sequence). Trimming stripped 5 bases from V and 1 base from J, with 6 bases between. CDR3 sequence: CASSQLSYEQYF. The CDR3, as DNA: TGTGCCAGCAGCCAACTATCCTACGAGCAGTACTTC.

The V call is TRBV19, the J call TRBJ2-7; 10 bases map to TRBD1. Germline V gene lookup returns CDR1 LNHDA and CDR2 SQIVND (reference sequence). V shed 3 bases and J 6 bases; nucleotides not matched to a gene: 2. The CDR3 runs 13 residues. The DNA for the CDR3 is TGTGCCAGTAGTATGACAGGGGGCGGCGAGCAGTACTTC. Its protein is CASSMTGGGEQYF.

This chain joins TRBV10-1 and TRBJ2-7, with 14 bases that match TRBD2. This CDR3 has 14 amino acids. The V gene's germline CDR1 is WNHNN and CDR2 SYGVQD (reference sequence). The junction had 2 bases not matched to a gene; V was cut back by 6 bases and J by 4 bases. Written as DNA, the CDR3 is TGCGCCAGCAGGACTAGCGGGAGGGAATACGAGCAGTACTTC. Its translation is CASRTSGREYEQYF.